What follows describes a single TCR beta chain. The trim removed 6 bases at V and 5 bases at J, leaving 15 bases unmatched. Germline V lookup: CDR1 SGHVS, CDR2 FNYEAQ. The CDR3 length is 17 residues. This specimen comes from a study of shared clonotypes between healthy human individuals. The table came from immunoSEQ multiplex PCR; TCRdb's copy has only in-frame clones and leaves some out. Of around 88,000 clones in the sample, 68% were seen once. The chain uses TRBV7-6 and TRBJ1-4, with TRBD1 matching 7 bases. The TCR originated in a man aged 25 to 40 in good health. Specimen: memory CD8+ T cells sorted from blood. Noted subset: CD45RO+ cells pooled with CCR7-negative TemRA cells. CDR3 sequence reads: CASSSGQGVQANEKLFF. The DNA for the CDR3 is TGTGCCAGCAGTTCGGGGCAGGGGGTTCAGGCAAATGAAAAACTGTTTTTT.